The next 9 T cell receptor beta chains were all read from a single sample in a study of T-cell reconstitution after alpha-beta-depleted transplantation in children. Preparation of the TCRbeta library involved a method that used unique molecular identifiers. One entry per CDR3 protein results from TCRdb running MiXCR on the PCR reads. The sample contains approximately 110,000 distinct CDR3 sequences, 23% of which appear only once. Sequenced material: PBMCs, mostly from graft donor cells, taken 180 days after TCRalphabeta/CD19-depleted stem cell transplant. The receptors derive from a male patient between 2 and 15 years old who had a stem cell transplant for chronic granulomatous disease, so the T cells may come from the graft donor.

This clonotype was seen a few times. V is TRBV10-2 and J is TRBJ2-2; D might be TRBD1 (6 bases). V gave up 8 bases and J gave up 7 bases, with 11 bases separating them. This CDR3 is built from 12 residues. The germline CDR1 and CDR2 sequences are WSHSY and SAAADI. In DNA form, the CDR3 reads TGCGCCAGCGTAAGGGGGATCGGGGAGCTGTTTTTT. Encoded protein: CASVRGIGELFF.

This clonotype was seen repeatedly, ten times or more. The V call is TRBV7-2, the J call TRBJ2-3; perhaps TRBD2 as D (6 bases). The CDR3 totals 14 residues. The ends were cut back, 8 bases at V and 2 bases at J, with 14 bases in the middle. Germline V gene lookup returns CDR1 SGHTA and CDR2 FQGNSA. In nucleotides, the CDR3 is TGTGCCAGCGGAACGGGACTTAACACAGATACGCAGTATTTT. As protein: CASGTGLNTDTQYF.

The rearrangement uses TRBV6-5 and TRBJ2-1; TRBD2 matches 10 bases. Germline V gene lookup returns CDR1 MNHEY and CDR2 SVGAGI. CDR3 length: 16 amino acids. Trimming cost V 2 bases and J 3 bases; bases outside gene matches: 4. The CDR3 loop is CASSYHPSGSYNEQFF. The CDR3 DNA follows: TGTGCCAGCAGTTACCACCCTAGCGGGAGCTACAATGAGCAGTTCTTC.

The J gene is TRBJ1-1, the V gene TRBV12-3 or TRBV12-4, with D perhaps matching TRBD1 (6 bases). The CDR3 spans 14 residues. V lost 8 bases and J lost 3, with 16 bases in between. CDR3 nucleotide sequence: TGTGCCAGCGCCCCAGGGGTATTTGACACTGAAGCTTTCTTT. Its translation is CASAPGVFDTEAFF.

A few counts support this clonotype. The chain couples TRBV20-1 to TRBJ1-1, with 8 bases matching TRBD1. CDR3 size: 12 residues. V lost 3 bases to trimming and J lost 6 bases; unmatched junction nucleotides: 3. From germline, CDR1 is DFQATT and CDR2 SNEGSKA (reference sequence). CDR3 in amino acids: CSARRQGPEAFF. The CDR3 nucleotides read TGCAGTGCTAGGAGACAGGGGCCTGAAGCTTTCTTT.

This clonotype was counted between two and nine times. The chain has TRBV12-3 or TRBV12-4 and TRBJ2-3, with TRBD1 as a possible D gene (6 bases). The CDR3 is made up of 17 amino acids. V was trimmed by 6 bases and J by 2 bases, leaving 21 bases between them. CDR3 protein: CASSDAQGLGITDTQYF. CDR3 nucleotides: TGTGCCAGCAGCGACGCACAGGGCCTAGGTATCACAGATACGCAGTATTTT.

This clonotype is labeled as medium-sized. This chain joins TRBV12-3 or TRBV12-4 and TRBJ1-5, with D uncertain. The CDR3 spans 14 residues. Trimming cost V 5 bases and J 3 bases, with 11 bases left between them. The CDR3 spells CASSRDGHNQPQHF. For the CDR3, the DNA is TGTGCCAGCAGTCGCGACGGCCACAATCAGCCCCAGCATTTT.

Only a few counts were recorded for this clonotype. The rearrangement links TRBV5-1 to TRBJ1-5; 10 bases fit TRBD1. CDR3 size: 18 residues. Per the germline V gene, CDR1 is SGHRS and CDR2 is YFSETQ. The V gene end was trimmed by 1 base and the J gene end by 5 bases; junction bases not matched to a gene: 12. CDR3 in amino acids: CASSLRPGTGANYQPQHF. The CDR3 DNA follows: TGCGCCAGCAGCTTGCGTCCCGGGACAGGGGCAAATTATCAGCCCCAGCATTTT.

V usage is TRBV12-3 or TRBV12-4 and J usage is TRBJ2-7; a possible D gene is TRBD2 (5 bases). The CDR3 runs 13 residues. Trimming removed 1 base at V and 2 bases at J, with 6 bases between. The CDR3, as DNA: TGTGCCAGCAGTTTAGGAGCGGCCTACGAGCAGTACTTC. Residues: CASSLGAAYEQYF.